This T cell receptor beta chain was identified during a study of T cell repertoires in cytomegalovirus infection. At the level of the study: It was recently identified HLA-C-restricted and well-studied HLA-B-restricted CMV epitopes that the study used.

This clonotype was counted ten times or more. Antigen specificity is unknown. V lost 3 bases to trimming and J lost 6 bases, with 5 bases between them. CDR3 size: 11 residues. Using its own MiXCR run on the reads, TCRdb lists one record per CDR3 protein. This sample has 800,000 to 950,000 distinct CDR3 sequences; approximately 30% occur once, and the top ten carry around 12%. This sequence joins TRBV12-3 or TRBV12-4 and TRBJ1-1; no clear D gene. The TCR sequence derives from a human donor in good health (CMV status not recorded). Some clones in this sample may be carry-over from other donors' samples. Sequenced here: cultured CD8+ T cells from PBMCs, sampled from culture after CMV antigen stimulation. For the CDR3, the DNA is TGTGCCAGCAGTTTCGGGGCTGAAGCTTTCTTT. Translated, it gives CASSFGAEAFF.